This TCR beta chain was sequenced during a study of shared clonotypes between healthy human individuals. This clone was counted a single time. Profiling relied on immunoSEQ multiplex PCR, and the TCRdb table lists in-frame clones only, not all of them. The table has about 1.5 million clones, approximately 98% seen once. The sequenced sample was naive CD4+ T cells sorted from blood. Regarding subset: CD45RA+ positively selected. The receptor was isolated from a young man in good health.

The CDR3 here is CASSSRWAGGYEQYF. The CDR3 coding sequence is TGTGCCAGCAGCTCCCGTTGGGCAGGGGGCTACGAGCAGTACTTC. The chain joins TRBV11-2 to TRBJ2-7; 7 nucleotides match TRBD1. The CDR3 has 15 amino acids. Germline-derived CDR1 and CDR2 are SGHAT and FQNNGV. Trimming at V came to 4 bases and at J to 3 bases, leaving 9 bases not matched to a gene.